Following are 20 T cell receptor beta chains from one sample sequenced in a study of control samples from healthy donors and cancer patients. Sequenced by immunoSEQ multiplex PCR; TCRdb stores in-frame clones only, minus some. The sample lists 40,000 to 55,000 clones, 70% to 90% occurring once. Material: PBMCs. The receptors were gathered from an older woman with lung cancer.

The chain combines TRBV3-1 (or the pseudogene TRBV3-2) with TRBJ2-5, with TRBD1 matching over 8 bases. The V segment lost 4 bases and the J segment 7 bases; nucleotides outside the gene matches: 14. Germline CDR1 and CDR2: LGHDT and YNNKEL (reference sequence). The CDR3 covers 16 residues. CDR3 bases: TGTGCCAGCAGCCGTTCATCCGGGACAGGATCTATGACCCAGTACTTC. Protein sequence: CASSRSSGTGSMTQYF.

There are a few counts of this clone. The rearrangement uses TRBV2 and TRBJ2-2; D may be TRBD1 or TRBD2 (7 bases each). The germline gives CDR1 SNHLY, CDR2 FYNNEI. The ends were cut back, 4 bases at V and 7 bases at J, with 13 bases in the middle. The CDR3 has 14 amino acids. CDR3 amino acids: CASSVQGGSGELFF. The CDR3 DNA is TGTGCCAGCAGTGTCCAGGGGGGGAGCGGGGAGCTGTTTTTT.

The chain uses TRBV24-1 and TRBJ1-4, with D uncertain. Trimming pared 4 bases from V and 4 bases from J, leaving 9 bases between. Germline values: CDR1 KGHDR, CDR2 SFDVKD. The CDR3 loop spans 14 amino acids. The CDR3 coding sequence is TGTGCCACCAGTGAGGGCAGACTTAATGAAAAACTGTTTTTT. It specifies CATSEGRLNEKLFF.

The CDR3, as DNA: TGCGCCAGCAGCCAAGACCCGACAGGGAGGTTCGATGAGCAGTTCTTC. Translated, it gives CASSQDPTGRFDEQFF. The chain recombines TRBV4-1 with TRBJ2-1; D is possibly TRBD1 (7 bases). The germline gives CDR1 MGHRA, CDR2 YSYEKL. The CDR3 runs to 16 residues. V was trimmed by 0 bases and J by 8 bases, leaving 17 bases between them.

This clone is medium-sized within its sample. The chain employs TRBV4-3 and TRBJ1-1; D not resolved. This CDR3 is built from 13 residues. Germline V CDR1 and CDR2: LGHNA, YSLEER. Deletions cut 5 bases from V and 5 bases from J, with 12 bases between. CDR3 region: CASSITAATEAFF. Written as DNA, the CDR3 is TGCGCCAGCAGCATCACGGCCGCAACTGAAGCTTTCTTT.

In nucleotides, the CDR3 is TGCGCCAGCAGGCAAGAGAACACTGAAGCTTTCTTT. The encoded protein is CASRQENTEAFF. The V gene is TRBV5-1, the J gene TRBJ1-1; D gene ambiguous. Between the trimmed V and J ends, which lost 5 bases and 1 base, there was a span of 6 bases. CDR3 length: 12 amino acids. Germline-derived CDR1 and CDR2 are SGHRS and YFSETQ.

This clone showed up just once. The V gene is TRBV27, the J gene TRBJ1-5; D might be TRBD1 (5 bases). The CDR3 spans 14 residues. Germline CDR1 is MNHEY and CDR2 is SMNVEV (reference sequence). Trimming took off 6 bases at V and 11 bases at J, with 20 bases between the two ends. This CDR3 reads CASRLDTLTGAQHF. The CDR3, as DNA: TGTGCCAGCAGATTGGACACCCTCACGGGAGCCCAGCATTTT.

This chain uses TRBV15 with TRBJ2-3, with D perhaps matching TRBD2 (6 bases). Germline CDR1 is LNHNV and CDR2 is YYDKDF (reference sequence). V lost 5 bases and J lost 1, with 13 bases in between. CDR3 length: 15 amino acids. CDR3 in DNA: TGTGCCACCAGCTTCGGGAGTTGGGGCACAGATACGCAGTATTTT. Translation: CATSFGSWGTDTQYF.

V is TRBV3-1 (or the pseudogene TRBV3-2) and J is TRBJ1-2; D is uncertain. The CDR3 runs 14 residues. V was pared by 0 bases and J by 7 bases, with 12 bases between. Germline V CDR1 and CDR2: LGHDT, YNNKEL (reference sequence). CDR3: CASSQDYPFGGYTF. The CDR3, as DNA: TGTGCCAGCAGCCAAGACTACCCCTTCGGTGGCTACACCTTC.

The genes are TRBV9 and TRBJ2-2; D might be TRBD1 (6 bases). Germline values: CDR1 SGDLS, CDR2 YYNGEE. The CDR3 extends over 15 amino acids. Between the trimmed V and J ends, which lost 5 bases and 1 base, there was a span of 12 bases. CDR3 coding DNA: TGTGCCAGCAGGGGGGCAGGGAGGAACACCGGGGAGCTGTTTTTT. Amino acid sequence: CASRGAGRNTGELFF.

This clone occurred once. The chain recombines TRBV29-1 with TRBJ2-2, with TRBD2 as a possible D gene (5 bases). Germline CDR1 is SQVTM and CDR2 is ANQGSEA. This CDR3 contains 14 residues. V lost 4 bases to trimming and J lost 6 bases, with 15 bases between them. The CDR3 nucleotides are TGCAGCGTTGGGACTGATAATTTCCCCGGGGAGCTGTTTTTT. Residues: CSVGTDNFPGELFF.

V gene TRBV28 combines with J gene TRBJ2-1, with 10 bases fitting TRBD2. The germline V gene encodes CDR1 MDHEN and CDR2 SYDVKM. Germline trimming cut 8 bases from V and 8 bases from J; bases unmatched to any gene: 15. The CDR3 length is 16 residues. For the CDR3, the DNA is TGTGCCAGCTTCGGTGGAGCGGGAGGGCCCAAGGATGAGCAGTTCTTC. Translating it yields CASFGGAGGPKDEQFF.

The CDR3 reads CASRRSGREQFF. The CDR3 bases are TGTGCCAGCAGACGTAGCGGGAGGGAGCAGTTCTTC. The V and J genes are TRBV27 and TRBJ2-1; TRBD2 matches 10 bases. Trimming at V came to 6 bases and at J to 10 bases, leaving 3 bases not matched to a gene. This CDR3 spans 12 amino acids. CDR1 MNHEY and CDR2 SMNVEV come from the germline V gene (reference sequence).

This chain links TRBV7-6 with TRBJ2-3; D gene uncertain. This CDR3 region has 12 residues. Germline CDR1 SGHVS, CDR2 FNYEAQ. With 5 bases removed from V and 5 bases from J, the gap between germline ends came to 8 bases. The DNA of the CDR3 is TGTGCCAGCAGCCCGTCACGAGATACGCAGTATTTT. It encodes CASSPSRDTQYF.

This chain connects TRBV14 to TRBJ2-2; 7 positions match TRBD2. CDR3 length equals 14 residues. V trimming: 2 bases; J trimming: 10 bases; junction bases outside the gene matches: 7. Germline loops: CDR1 SGHDN, CDR2 FVKESK. Written as DNA, the CDR3 is TGTGCCAGCAGCCAACGGGGGGTCGCCGAGGAGCTGTTTTTT. Translation: CASSQRGVAEELFF.

The chain combines TRBV4-2 with TRBJ2-5; D possibly corresponds to TRBD2 (6 bases). Trimming shortened V by 1 base and J by 5 bases, and 17 bases separated the two germline ends. Germline-derived CDR1 and CDR2 are LGHNA and YNFKEQ. CDR3 length: 16 amino acids. The CDR3 DNA follows: TGTGCCAGCAGCCAAGCCCGGTGGGGGGAATCGGAGACCCAGTACTTC. Encoded protein: CASSQARWGESETQYF.

V and J are TRBV11-3 and TRBJ2-1; TRBD2 is a possible D gene (5 bases). The CDR3 sequence is 13 residues long. V gave up 1 base and J gave up 12 bases, with 13 bases separating them. CDR1 and CDR2 (germline): SGHNT, YENEEA. In DNA, the CDR3 is TGTGCCAGCAGCTTAGGCCGGGCGGGTTGGCAGTTCTTC. Residues: CASSLGRAGWQFF.

V usage is TRBV9 and J usage is TRBJ2-7; either TRBD1 or TRBD2 may fit D (6 bases each). Germline V gene sequence: CDR1 SGDLS, CDR2 YYNGEE. V lost 4 bases and J 0 bases, leaving 14 bases between the germline ends. This CDR3 comprises 15 residues. CDR3 sequence (DNA): TGTGCCAGCAGCCCTGGTGGAGGGGGCTCCTACGAGCAGTACTTC. Amino acids: CASSPGGGGSYEQYF. The full variable domain, with the rest looked up from reference TRBV9 and TRBJ2-7, is DSGVTQTPKHLITATGQRVTLRCSPRSGDLSVYWYQQSLDQGLQFLIQYYNGEERAKGNILERFSAQQFPDLHSELNLSSLELGDSALYFCASSPGGGGSYEQYFGPGTRLTVT.

In this sample, this clone turned up once. The V call is TRBV4-3, the J call TRBJ1-5; no reliable D call. The V and J ends lost 0 bases and 2 bases respectively, with 8 bases between them. CDR1 LGHNA and CDR2 YSLEER come from the germline V gene. The CDR3 runs 15 residues. The CDR3 DNA follows: TGCGCCAGCAGCCAAGATTTTGGGGGCAATCAGCCCCAGCATTTT. Residues: CASSQDFGGNQPQHF.

The chain uses TRBV30 and TRBJ2-3, with TRBD2 matching over 7 bases. The germline CDR1 and CDR2 sequences are GTSNPN and SVGIG (reference sequence). The CDR3 totals 15 residues. J was trimmed by 4 bases and V by 0 bases; bases with no gene match: 7. The CDR3 nucleotides are TGTGCCTGGAGTGTGAAGCGGGGTCTAGCAGATACGCAGTATTTT. Translating gives CAWSVKRGLADTQYF.